This is a list of T cell receptor beta chains from one sample in a study of T-cell memory formation after mild COVID-19. TCRdb fed the 5' RACE reads into MiXCR, producing one record per CDR3 protein. The sample consists of approximately 400,000 distinct CDR3 sequences, approximately 25% of them appearing once. The sample was PBMCs or a T cell subset sorted from them (not recorded which). These receptor sequences come from an adult woman who had mild COVID-19 (a few samples of this study predate the infection). Cell type and time point are not known. Each CDR3 is given with its conserved first and last residue. A D gene is named only where the DNA matches it firmly. Size is omitted from some rows. Given values are once, few, many or a class for expanded clones.

V gene	J gene	D gene	clone size	CDR3 protein	CDR3 DNA
TRBV5-6	TRBJ2-4	.	.	CASRGQGIAKNIQYF	TGTGCCAGCAGGGGGCAGGGAATAGCCAAAAACATTCAGTACTTC
TRBV7-8	TRBJ1-2	TRBD1	few	CASSLAIYTTGGDYGYTF	TGTGCCAGCAGCTTAGCTATATACACGACAGGGGGCGACTATGGCTACACCTTC
TRBV21-1	TRBJ2-5	.	few	CASSKERRGKYQETQYF	TGTGCCAGCAGCAAAGAAAGAAGAGGGAAGTACCAAGAGACCCAGTACTTC
TRBV5-1	TRBJ2-7	.	.	CATSPGTNSYEQYF	TGCGCCACCAGTCCCGGGACAAACTCCTACGAGCAGTACTTC
TRBV11-1	TRBJ2-1	.	.	CASSSDTSSNEQFF	TGTGCCAGCAGCTCGGACACCTCCAGCAATGAGCAGTTCTTC
TRBV3-1	TRBJ2-7	TRBD1	.	CASSQEGQGPPYEQYF	TGTGCCAGCAGCCAAGAGGGACAGGGACCCCCCTACGAGCAGTACTTC
TRBV12-3/TRBV12-4	TRBJ2-1	.	once	CASSPPERISYNEQFF	TGTGCCAGCAGTCCCCCGGAACGGATATCATACAATGAGCAGTTCTTC
TRBV6-1	TRBJ1-4	TRBD1	.	CASSERGQGDEKLFF	TGTGCCAGCAGTGAAAGGGGACAGGGCGATGAAAAACTGTTTTTT
TRBV6-2/TRBV6-3	TRBJ2-7	TRBD2	.	CASSALAGGIYEQYF	TGTGCCAGCAGTGCCCTAGCGGGAGGTATCTACGAGCAGTACTTC
TRBV6-5	TRBJ1-2	.	.	CASSSSRQVLYGYTF	TGTGCCAGCAGTTCTAGTCGACAGGTCCTCTATGGCTACACCTTC
TRBV6-5	TRBJ2-7	.	many	CASSYDSYEQYF	TGTGCCAGCAGTTACGACAGCTACGAGCAGTACTTC
TRBV20-1	TRBJ1-3	.	.	CSAPGTVAPTIYF	TGCAGTGCTCCCGGGACCGTCGCCCCCACCATATATTTT
TRBV7-6	TRBJ2-5	.	.	CASSLDDGVQETQYF	TGTGCCAGCAGCTTAGACGACGGGGTCCAAGAGACCCAGTACTTC
TRBV6-5	TRBJ2-2	TRBD2	few	CASTSGGPPLSGELFF	TGTGCCAGTACTAGCGGGGGCCCTCCTTTGTCCGGGGAGCTGTTTTTT
TRBV3-1	TRBJ1-1	.	few	CASSSYDKNTEAFF	TGTGCCAGCAGCTCCTACGACAAGAACACTGAAGCTTTCTTT
TRBV5-6	TRBJ1-2	.	few	CASSLGPSYGYTF	TGTGCCAGCAGCTTGGGACCGAGCTATGGCTACACCTTC
TRBV12-3/TRBV12-4	TRBJ2-1	.	.	CASSFREDNEQFF	TGTGCCAGCAGTTTCAGGGAAGACAATGAGCAGTTCTTC
TRBV6-6	TRBJ2-7	.	many	CASSYAASSYEQYF	TGTGCCAGCAGTTACGCGGCTTCCTCCTACGAGCAGTACTTC
TRBV19	TRBJ2-5	.	few	CASSIWGAETQYF	TGTGCCAGTAGTATTTGGGGTGCGGAGACCCAGTACTTC
TRBV24-1	TRBJ1-6	TRBD1	.	CATSAVGTALHF	TGTGCCACCAGTGCGGTTGGGACAGCTCTCCACTTT
TRBV6-2/TRBV6-3	TRBJ1-2	TRBD1	.	CASMGPGTGASGYTF	TGTGCCAGCATGGGCCCCGGGACAGGGGCATCTGGCTACACCTTC
TRBV5-1	TRBJ2-7	TRBD2	.	CASSLESGGPYEQYF	TGCGCCAGCAGCTTGGAAAGCGGGGGACCCTACGAGCAGTACTTC
TRBV18	TRBJ1-2	.	many	CASSPTGLALGGYTF	TGTGCCAGCTCACCCACGGGACTGGCCCTAGGAGGCTACACCTTC
TRBV5-1	TRBJ2-7	TRBD2	.	CASRTSGAYEQYF	TGCGCCAGCAGGACTAGCGGGGCCTACGAGCAGTACTTC
TRBV5-6	TRBJ2-3	TRBD2	few	CASSFTSGGNSRTDTQYF	TGTGCCAGCAGCTTTACTAGCGGGGGAAACTCCCGCACAGATACGCAGTATTTT
TRBV4-2	TRBJ2-7	.	few	CASSQGSASYEQYF	TGTGCCAGCAGCCAAGGATCAGCGAGCTACGAGCAGTACTTC
TRBV7-9	TRBJ2-7	.	few	CASSLVGGYSYEQYF	TGTGCCAGCAGCTTAGTAGGCGGATACTCCTACGAGCAGTACTTC
TRBV5-1	TRBJ2-1	.	many	CASSLYGSYNEQFF	TGCGCCAGCAGCTTGTACGGCTCCTACAATGAGCAGTTCTTC
TRBV7-2	TRBJ2-1	TRBD2	few	CASSFRLAGYNEQFF	TGTGCCAGCAGCTTTCGACTAGCGGGTTACAATGAGCAGTTCTTC
TRBV6-2/TRBV6-3	TRBJ2-4	.	.	CASSYSGKAKNIQYF	TGTGCCAGCAGTTACTCCGGTAAAGCCAAAAACATTCAGTACTTC
TRBV12-3/TRBV12-4	TRBJ2-3	.	.	CASRGPNPTDTQYF	TGTGCCAGCAGAGGGCCAAACCCCACAGATACGCAGTATTTT
TRBV24-1	TRBJ2-2	.	.	CATSEGPITGELFF	TGTGCCACCAGTGAGGGACCTATTACCGGGGAGCTGTTTTTT
TRBV20-1	TRBJ1-1	TRBD1	.	CSAPIGQGYTEAFF	TGCAGTGCTCCCATCGGACAGGGCTACACTGAAGCTTTCTTT
TRBV10-3	TRBJ1-2	.	few	CAISDPGQVLSTNNYGYTF	TGTGCCATCAGTGATCCGGGACAAGTACTATCTACCAATAACTATGGCTACACCTTC
TRBV30	TRBJ1-2	.	few	CAWRSPIRLQYGYTF	TGTGCCTGGAGATCCCCGATCCGGCTACAGTATGGCTACACCTTC
TRBV7-7	TRBJ2-1	.	.	CASSSGLTYNEQFF	TGTGCTAGCAGCTCGGGACTGACCTACAATGAGCAGTTCTTC
TRBV7-6	TRBJ2-5	.	.	CASSSQQGLSGETQYF	TGTGCCAGCAGCTCTCAGCAGGGACTCTCAGGAGAGACCCAGTACTTC
TRBV27	TRBJ2-1	.	.	CASSLGRVPYNEQFF	TGTGCCAGCAGTTTGGGACGAGTCCCCTACAATGAGCAGTTCTTC
TRBV3-1	TRBJ2-1	.	.	CASSQTGSYNEQFF	TGTGCCAGCAGCCAAACGGGGTCCTACAATGAGCAGTTCTTC
TRBV7-2	TRBJ2-5	TRBD2	few	CASKHSGSRIQETQYF	TGTGCCAGCAAGCATAGCGGGAGTCGGATCCAAGAGACCCAGTACTTC
TRBV7-2	TRBJ2-5	.	few	CASSLLPRRIQETQYF	TGTGCCAGCAGCTTACTCCCCAGGAGAATTCAAGAGACCCAGTACTTC
TRBV29-1	TRBJ2-7	TRBD1	.	CSVDLATGDVPYEQYF	TGCAGCGTTGATTTGGCTACAGGGGACGTCCCCTACGAGCAGTACTTC